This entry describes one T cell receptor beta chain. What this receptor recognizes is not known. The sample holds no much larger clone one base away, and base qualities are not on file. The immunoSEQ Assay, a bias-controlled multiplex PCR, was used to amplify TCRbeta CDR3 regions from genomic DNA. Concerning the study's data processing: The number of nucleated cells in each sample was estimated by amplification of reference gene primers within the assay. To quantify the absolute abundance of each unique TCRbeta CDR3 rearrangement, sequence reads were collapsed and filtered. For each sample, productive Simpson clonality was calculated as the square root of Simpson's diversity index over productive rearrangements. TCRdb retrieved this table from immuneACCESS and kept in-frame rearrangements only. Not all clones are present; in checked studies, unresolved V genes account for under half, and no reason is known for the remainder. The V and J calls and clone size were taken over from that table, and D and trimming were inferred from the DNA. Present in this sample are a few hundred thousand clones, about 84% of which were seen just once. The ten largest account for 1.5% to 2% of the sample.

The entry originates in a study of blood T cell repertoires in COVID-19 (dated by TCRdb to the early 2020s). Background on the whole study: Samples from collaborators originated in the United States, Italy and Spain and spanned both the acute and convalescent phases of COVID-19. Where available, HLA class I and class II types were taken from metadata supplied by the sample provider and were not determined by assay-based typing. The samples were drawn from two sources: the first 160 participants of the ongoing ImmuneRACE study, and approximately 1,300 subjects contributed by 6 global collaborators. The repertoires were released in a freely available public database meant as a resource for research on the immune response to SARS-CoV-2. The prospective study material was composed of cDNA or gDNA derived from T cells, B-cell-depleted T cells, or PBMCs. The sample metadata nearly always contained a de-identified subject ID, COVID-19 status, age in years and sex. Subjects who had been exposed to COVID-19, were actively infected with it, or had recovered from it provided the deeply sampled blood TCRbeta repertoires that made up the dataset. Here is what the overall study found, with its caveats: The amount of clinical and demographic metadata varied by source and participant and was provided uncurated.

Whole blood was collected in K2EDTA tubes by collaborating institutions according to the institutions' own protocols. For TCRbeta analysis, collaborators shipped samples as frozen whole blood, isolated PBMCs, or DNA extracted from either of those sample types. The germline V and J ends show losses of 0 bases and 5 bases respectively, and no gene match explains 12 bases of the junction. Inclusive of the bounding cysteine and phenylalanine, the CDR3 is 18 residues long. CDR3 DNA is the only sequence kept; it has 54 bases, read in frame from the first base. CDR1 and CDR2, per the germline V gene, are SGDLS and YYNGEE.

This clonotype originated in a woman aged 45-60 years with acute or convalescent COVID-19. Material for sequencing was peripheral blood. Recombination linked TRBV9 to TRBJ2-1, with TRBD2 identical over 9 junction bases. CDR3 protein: CASSVGLRREGRDNEQFF. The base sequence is TGTGCCAGCAGCGTAGGCTTACGGCGGGAGGGCCGAGACAATGAGCAGTTCTTC.